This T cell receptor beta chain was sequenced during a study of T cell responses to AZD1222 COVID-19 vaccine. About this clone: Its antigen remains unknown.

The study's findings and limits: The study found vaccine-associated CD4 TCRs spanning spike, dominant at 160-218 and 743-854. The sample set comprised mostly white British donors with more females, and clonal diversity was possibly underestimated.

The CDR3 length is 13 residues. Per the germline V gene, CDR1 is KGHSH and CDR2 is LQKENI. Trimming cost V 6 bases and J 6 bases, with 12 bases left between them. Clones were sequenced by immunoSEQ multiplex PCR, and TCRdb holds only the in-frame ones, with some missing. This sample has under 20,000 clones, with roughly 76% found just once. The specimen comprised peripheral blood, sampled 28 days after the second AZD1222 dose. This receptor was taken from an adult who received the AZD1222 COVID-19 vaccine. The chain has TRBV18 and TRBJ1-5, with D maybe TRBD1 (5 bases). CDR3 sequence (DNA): TGTGCCAGCTCCGGGGGGGAGGGTCAGCCCCAGCATTTT. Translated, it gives CASSGGEGQPQHF.